Detailed here is one T cell receptor beta chain. Other nucleotide sequences from this sample produce the same CDR3. This entry comes from a study of blood T cell repertoires in COVID-19. This CDR3 comprises 12 residues. Trimming pared 5 bases from V and 4 bases from J, leaving 5 bases between. Germline CDR1 SNHLY, CDR2 FYNNEI. Participant age was roughly 18 to 95 years, and participants resided in about two dozen US areas. Cohort assignment relied on participant-reported clinical history. Recovery among Cohort 3 donors was established by two negative PCRs, clearance, or symptom resolution. Some clones are missing from TCRdb's copy, which holds only in-frame ones; the method was immunoSEQ multiplex PCR. This sample carries fewer than 200,000 clones, about 84% of them seen once, and the ten largest clones take approximately 12%.

This TCR was sampled from a man over 45 who had recovered from COVID-19. Sequences were obtained from PBMCs or T cells enriched from blood (not recorded which). The rearrangement joins TRBV2 to TRBJ2-2; D is possibly TRBD2 (5 bases). CDR3 amino acids: CASSRGTGELFF. The DNA of the CDR3 is TGTGCCAGCAGTCGGGGCACCGGGGAGCTGTTTTTT. Looking up the rest from reference TRBV2 and TRBJ2-2 gives the full variable domain: EPEVTQTPSHQVTQMGQEVILRCVPISNHLYFYWYRQILGQKVEFLVSFYNNEISEKSEIFDDQFSVERPDGSNFTLKIRSTKLEDSAMYFCASSRGTGELFFGEGSRLTVL.